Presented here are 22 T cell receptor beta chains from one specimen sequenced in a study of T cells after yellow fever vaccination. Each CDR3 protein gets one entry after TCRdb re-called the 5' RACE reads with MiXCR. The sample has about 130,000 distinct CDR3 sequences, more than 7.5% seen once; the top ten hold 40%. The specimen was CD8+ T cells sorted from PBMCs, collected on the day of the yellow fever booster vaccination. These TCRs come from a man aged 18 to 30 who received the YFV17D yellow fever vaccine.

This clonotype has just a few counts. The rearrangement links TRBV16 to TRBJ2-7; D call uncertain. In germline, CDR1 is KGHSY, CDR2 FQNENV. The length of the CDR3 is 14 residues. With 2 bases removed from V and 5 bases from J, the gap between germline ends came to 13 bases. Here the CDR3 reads CASSQVGGYNEQYV. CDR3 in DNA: TGTGCCAGCAGCCAAGTAGGTGGGTACAACGAGCAGTACGTC.

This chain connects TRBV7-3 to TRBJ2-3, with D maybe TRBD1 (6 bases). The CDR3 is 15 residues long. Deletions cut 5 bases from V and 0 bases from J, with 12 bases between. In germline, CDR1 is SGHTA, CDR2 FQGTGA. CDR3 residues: CASSPRQGSTDTQYF. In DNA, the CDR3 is TGTGCCAGCAGCCCCCGCCAGGGGAGCACAGATACGCAGTATTTT. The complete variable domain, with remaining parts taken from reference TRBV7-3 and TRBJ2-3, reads GAGVSQTPSNKVTEKGKYVELRCDPISGHTALYWYRQSLGQGPEFLIYFQGTGAADDSGLPNDRFFAVRPEGSVSTLKIQRTERGDSAVYLCASSPRQGSTDTQYFGPGTRLTVL.

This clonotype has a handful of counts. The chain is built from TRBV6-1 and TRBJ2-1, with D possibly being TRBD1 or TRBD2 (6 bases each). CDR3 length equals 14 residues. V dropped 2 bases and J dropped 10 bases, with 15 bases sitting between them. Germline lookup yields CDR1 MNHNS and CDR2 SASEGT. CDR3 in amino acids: CASSELWGAREQFF. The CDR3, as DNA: TGTGCCAGCAGTGAACTTTGGGGGGCCAGAGAGCAGTTCTTC.

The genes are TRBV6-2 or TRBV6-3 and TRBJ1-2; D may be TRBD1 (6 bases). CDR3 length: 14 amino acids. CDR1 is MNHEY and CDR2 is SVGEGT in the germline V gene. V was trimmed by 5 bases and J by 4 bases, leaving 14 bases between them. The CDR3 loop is CASSRTVTSYGYTF. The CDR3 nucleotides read TGTGCCAGCAGTCGGACAGTAACAAGCTATGGCTACACCTTC.

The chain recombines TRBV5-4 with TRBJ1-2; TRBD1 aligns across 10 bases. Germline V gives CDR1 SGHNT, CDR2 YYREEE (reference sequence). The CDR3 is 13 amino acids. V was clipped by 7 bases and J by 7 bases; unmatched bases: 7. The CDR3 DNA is TGTGCCAGCGGACAGGGGGAACACGCTGGCTACACCTTC. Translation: CASGQGEHAGYTF.

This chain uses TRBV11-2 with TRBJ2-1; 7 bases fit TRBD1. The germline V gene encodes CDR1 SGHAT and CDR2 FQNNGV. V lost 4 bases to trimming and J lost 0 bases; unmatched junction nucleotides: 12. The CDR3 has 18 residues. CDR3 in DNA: TGTGCCAGCAGCTCCGCCAGTAAGGGACAGATCTCCTACAATGAGCAGTTCTTC. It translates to CASSSASKGQISYNEQFF.

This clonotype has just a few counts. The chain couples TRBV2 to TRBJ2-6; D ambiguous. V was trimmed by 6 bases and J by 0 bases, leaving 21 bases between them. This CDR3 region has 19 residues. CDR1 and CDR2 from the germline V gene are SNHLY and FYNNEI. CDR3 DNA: TGTGCCAGCAGGAAGGTTAGGACGGAAGTACTCTCTGGGGCCAACGTCCTGACTTTC. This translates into CASRKVRTEVLSGANVLTF.

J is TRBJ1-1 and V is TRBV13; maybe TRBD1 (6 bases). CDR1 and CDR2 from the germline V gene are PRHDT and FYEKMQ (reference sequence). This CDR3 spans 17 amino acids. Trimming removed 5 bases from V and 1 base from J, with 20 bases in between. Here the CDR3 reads CASSPRIGEQGNTEAFF. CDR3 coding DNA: TGTGCCAGCAGCCCCCGGATCGGTGAACAGGGGAACACTGAAGCTTTCTTT.

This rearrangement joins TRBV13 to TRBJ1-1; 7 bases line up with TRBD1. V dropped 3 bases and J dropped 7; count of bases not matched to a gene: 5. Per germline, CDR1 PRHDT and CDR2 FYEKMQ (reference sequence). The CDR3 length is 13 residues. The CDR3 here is CASSLRQGVEAFF. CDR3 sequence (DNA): TGTGCCAGCAGCTTGAGACAGGGCGTTGAAGCTTTCTTT.

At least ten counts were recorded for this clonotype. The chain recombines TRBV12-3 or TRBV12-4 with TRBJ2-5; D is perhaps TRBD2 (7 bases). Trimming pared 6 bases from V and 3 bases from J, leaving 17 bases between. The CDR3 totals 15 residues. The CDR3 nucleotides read TGTGCCAGCAGGCCTCTGGGGGGGCCCGAAGAGACCCAGTACTTC. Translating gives CASRPLGGPEETQYF.

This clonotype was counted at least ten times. The CDR3 here is CASSFWTGTNEKLFF. DNA of the CDR3: TGTGCCAGCAGCTTCTGGACAGGGACTAATGAAAAACTGTTTTTT. This chain joins TRBV7-2 and TRBJ1-4; TRBD1 matches at 8 bases. The germline CDR1 and CDR2 sequences are SGHTA and FQGNSA. The V segment lost 3 bases and the J segment 2 bases; nucleotides outside the gene matches: 2. The CDR3 has 15 amino acids.

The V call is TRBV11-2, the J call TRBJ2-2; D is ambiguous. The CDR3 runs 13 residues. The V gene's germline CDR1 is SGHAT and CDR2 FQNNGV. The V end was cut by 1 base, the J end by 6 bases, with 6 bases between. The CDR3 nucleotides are TGTGCCAGCAGCTTAGTGCCCGCCGGGGAGCTGTTTTTT. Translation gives CASSLVPAGELFF.

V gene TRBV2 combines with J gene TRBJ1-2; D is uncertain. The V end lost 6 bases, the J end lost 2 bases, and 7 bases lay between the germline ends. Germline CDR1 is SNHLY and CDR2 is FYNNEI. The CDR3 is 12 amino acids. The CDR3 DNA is TGTGCCAGCAGCGCGGCAAACTATGGCTACACCTTC. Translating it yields CASSAANYGYTF.

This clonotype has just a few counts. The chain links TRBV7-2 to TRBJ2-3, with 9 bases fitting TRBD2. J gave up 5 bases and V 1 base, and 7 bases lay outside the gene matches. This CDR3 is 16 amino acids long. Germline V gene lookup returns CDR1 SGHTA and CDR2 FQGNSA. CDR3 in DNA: TGTGCCAGCAGCTTAGGGACAGGACTAGCGTTAGATACGCAGTATTTT. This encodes CASSLGTGLALDTQYF. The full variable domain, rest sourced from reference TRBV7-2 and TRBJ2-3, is GAGVSQSPSNKVTEKGKDVELRCDPISGHTALYWYRQSLGQGLEFLIYFQGNSAPDKSGLPSDRFSAERTGGSVSTLTIQRTQQEDSAVYLCASSLGTGLALDTQYFGPGTRLTVL.

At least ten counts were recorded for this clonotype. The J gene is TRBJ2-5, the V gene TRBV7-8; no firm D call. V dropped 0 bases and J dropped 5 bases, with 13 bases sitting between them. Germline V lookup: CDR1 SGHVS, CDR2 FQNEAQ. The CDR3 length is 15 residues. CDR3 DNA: TGTGCCAGCAGCTTAGCGCCGGATCTGGCGGAGACCCAGTACTTC. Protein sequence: CASSLAPDLAETQYF.

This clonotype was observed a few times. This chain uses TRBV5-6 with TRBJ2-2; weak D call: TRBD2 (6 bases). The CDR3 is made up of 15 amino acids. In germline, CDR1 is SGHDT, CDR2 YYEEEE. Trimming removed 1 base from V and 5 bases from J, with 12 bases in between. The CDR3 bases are TGTGCCAGCAGCTTGAGGCCAGGGAGGACCGGGGAGCTGTTTTTT. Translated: CASSLRPGRTGELFF.

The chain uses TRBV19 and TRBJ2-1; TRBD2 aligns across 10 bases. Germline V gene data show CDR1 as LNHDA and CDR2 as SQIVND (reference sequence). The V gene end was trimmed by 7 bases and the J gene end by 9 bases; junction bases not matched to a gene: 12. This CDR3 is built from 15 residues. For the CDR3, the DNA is TGTGCCAGTACAATGGGAGCGGGGGGGGTTGGTGAGCAGTTCTTC. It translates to CASTMGAGGVGEQFF.

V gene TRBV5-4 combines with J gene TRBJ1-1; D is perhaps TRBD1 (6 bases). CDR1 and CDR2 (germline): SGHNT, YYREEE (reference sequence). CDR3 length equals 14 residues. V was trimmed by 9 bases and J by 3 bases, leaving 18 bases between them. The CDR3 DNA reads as TGTGCCACCAGGACAGCAACCGGGGACACTGAAGCTTTCTTT. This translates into CATRTATGDTEAFF.

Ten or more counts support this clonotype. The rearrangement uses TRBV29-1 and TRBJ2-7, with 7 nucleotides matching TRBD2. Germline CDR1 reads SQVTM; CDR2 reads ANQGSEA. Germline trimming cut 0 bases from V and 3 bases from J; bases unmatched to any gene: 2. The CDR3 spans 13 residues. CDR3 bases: TGCAGCGTTGAAGAGGGAGGGCTCTACGAGCAGTACTTC. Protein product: CSVEEGGLYEQYF.

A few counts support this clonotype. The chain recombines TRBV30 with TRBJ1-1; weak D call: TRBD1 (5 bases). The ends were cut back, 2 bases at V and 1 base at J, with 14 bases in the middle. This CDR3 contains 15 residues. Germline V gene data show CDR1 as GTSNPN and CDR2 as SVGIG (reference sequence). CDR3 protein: CAWSKLGHSNTEAFF. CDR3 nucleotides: TGTGCCTGGAGTAAGCTCGGACATTCGAACACTGAAGCTTTCTTT.

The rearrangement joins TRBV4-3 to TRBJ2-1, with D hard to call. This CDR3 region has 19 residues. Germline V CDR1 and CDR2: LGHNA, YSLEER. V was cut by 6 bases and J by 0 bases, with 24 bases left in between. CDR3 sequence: CASRLEIRTFSSSYNEQFF. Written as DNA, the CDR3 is TGCGCCAGCAGACTCGAGATCAGGACGTTTAGCAGCTCCTACAATGAGCAGTTCTTC.

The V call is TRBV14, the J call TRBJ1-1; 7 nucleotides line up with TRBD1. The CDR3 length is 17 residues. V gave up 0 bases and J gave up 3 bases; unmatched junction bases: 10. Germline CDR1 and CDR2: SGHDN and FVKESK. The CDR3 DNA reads TGTGCCAGCAGCCAAGAAGGGAGGGGGCTGTTCGACACTGAAGCTTTCTTT. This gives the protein CASSQEGRGLFDTEAFF. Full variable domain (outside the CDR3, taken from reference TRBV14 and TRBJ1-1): EAGVTQFPSHSVIEKGQTVTLRCDPISGHDNLYWYRRVMGKEIKFLLHFVKESKQDESGMPNNRFLAERTGGTYSTLKVQPAELEDSGVYFCASSQEGRGLFDTEAFFGQGTRLTVV.